Below are 7 T cell receptor beta chains sequenced from a single sample in a study of identical twins. One entry per CDR3 protein results from TCRdb running MiXCR on the 5' RACE reads. The sample has some 1,600,000 distinct CDR3 sequences, more than 30% seen once. Sequencing was done on a sample of cord blood. These receptors all stem from a newborn girl in good health.

This clonotype was counted between two and nine times. The chain joins TRBV21-1 to TRBJ2-1; the table's D call, TRBD2, was not checked against the DNA. TRBV21-1 is annotated as a pseudogene. The CDR3 runs 12 residues. CDR3 sequence reads: CASNTSNNEQFF. The CDR3, as DNA: TGTGCCAGCAACACTAGTAACAATGAGCAGTTCTTC.

The V call is TRBV11-1, the J call TRBJ2-3; D possibly corresponds to TRBD2 (6 bases). The V and J ends lost 1 base and 4 bases respectively, with 30 bases between them. CDR1 is SGHAT and CDR2 is FQDESV in the germline V gene (reference sequence). CDR3 size: 21 residues. CDR3 protein: CASSLEFGTSSSLYPADTQYF. CDR3 bases: TGTGCCAGCAGCTTAGAATTCGGGACTTCCAGTTCCCTTTATCCCGCAGATACGCAGTATTTT.

This clonotype was detected many times. The V and J genes are TRBV20-1 and TRBJ2-1; 12 nucleotides agree with TRBD2. The CDR3 consists of 15 residues. V lost 3 bases and J lost 2; bases outside the gene matches: 2. Germline V CDR1 and CDR2: DFQATT, SNEGSKA (reference sequence). The CDR3 region is CSARASGRAYNEQFF. The DNA for the CDR3 is TGCAGTGCTAGGGCTAGCGGGAGGGCCTACAATGAGCAGTTCTTC.

The V gene is TRBV6-6, the J gene TRBJ2-1; TRBD1 might be the D (6 bases). TRBJ2-7 explains the end of the DNA better; the J call may be wrong. The germline CDR1 and CDR2 sequences are MNHNY and SVGAGI (reference sequence). The CDR3 spans 15 residues. CDR3 residues: CASSYFRDTHNEQYF. CDR3 nucleotide sequence: TGTGCCAGCAGTTACTTCCGGGACACTCACAATGAGCAGTACTTC.

The genes are TRBV4-1 and TRBJ2-1; D remains unclear. The germline CDR1 and CDR2 sequences are MGHRA and YSYEKL. The CDR3 loop spans 15 amino acids. V gave up 0 bases and J gave up 3 bases, with 9 bases separating them. Here the CDR3 reads CASSQDLPRYNEQFF. Written as DNA, the CDR3 is TGCGCCAGCAGCCAAGATTTGCCACGCTACAATGAGCAGTTCTTC.

This clonotype was found a few times. This sequence joins TRBV7-2 and TRBJ2-4, with D maybe TRBD1 (6 bases). V gave up 3 bases and J gave up 4 bases, with 10 bases separating them. Germline CDR1 and CDR2: SGHTA and FQGNSA. The CDR3 is 14 amino acids. CDR3 coding DNA: TGTGCCAGCAGCTTGATGCAGGGGAAAAACATTCAGTACTTC. Encoded protein: CASSLMQGKNIQYF.

J is TRBJ1-2 and V is TRBV12-3 or TRBV12-4; possibly TRBD1 for D (5 bases). The ends were cut back, 2 bases at V and 1 base at J, with 17 bases in the middle. The CDR3 is 17 residues long. CDR3 DNA: TGTGCCAGCAGTTTATCCAGGAGGGGATCGGGTAACTATGGCTACACCTTC. It specifies CASSLSRRGSGNYGYTF.